The source of this TCR beta chain is a study of cytomegalovirus exposure and HLA in healthy donors. Study as a whole: In an earlier analysis, around 120 million unique TCR beta sequences were found from some 200 million T cells. Findings of the study overall: Specificity of a few CMV-associated chains for CMV antigens was verified in vitro. TCR beta V segments were, for the most part, productive about 87% or about 30% of the time in an earlier analysis.

As for this clone: The target antigen is unknown.

This CDR3 region has 12 residues. V was cut by 6 bases and J by 5 bases, with 10 bases left in between. Germline loops: CDR1 SGHAT, CDR2 FQNNGV. The PCR had 60 Vbeta and 13 Jbeta primers. Sequencing was performed with immunoSEQ multiplex PCR; in TCRdb, only in-frame clones are kept and a portion is missing. This table holds tens of thousands of clones. Specimen: PBMCs. This clonotype was obtained from a woman under 40 in good health and CMV-seronegative. The chain has TRBV11-2 and TRBJ2-5, with D hard to call. CDR3 bases: TGTGCCAGCAGTCTAATAGAGGAGACCCAGTACTTC. Amino acids: CASSLIEETQYF.